This T cell receptor (beta chain) emerged from a study of blood T cell repertoires in COVID-19. On the study more broadly: Sites across the United States, Italy and Spain contributed samples from acute and convalescent COVID-19. Nucleic acid was either cDNA or gDNA, and it came from T cells, B-cell-depleted T cells, or PBMCs.

This clone came up a few times. Original analysis: How many nucleated cells were present was estimated from reference gene primer amplification. The assay was immunoSEQ multiplex PCR, and TCRdb's table has in-frame clones only and misses some. V, J and clone size were drawn from that table, and D and trimming were deduced from the DNA. The data show under 300,000 clones, around 84% seen once. The CDR3 is made up of 13 amino acids. V was clipped by 3 bases and J by 6 bases, with 11 bases between them. CDR1 and CDR2 (germline): LGHDT, YNNKEL (reference sequence). This receptor was taken from a woman aged 40 to 50 who had recovered from COVID-19. Input material: peripheral blood. The V and J genes are TRBV3-1 (or the pseudogene TRBV3-2) and TRBJ1-2, with D possibly being TRBD1 (5 bases). Here the CDR3 DNA reads TGTGCCAGCAGCCACGCTGGGGGGGATGGCTACACCTTC. Residues: CASSHAGGDGYTF.